The T cell receptor beta chain described here comes from a study of PD-1 blockade in classical Hodgkin lymphoma. Overall study findings and caveats: Healthy donors reportedly exceeded newly diagnosed patients in baseline TCR diversity. TCR diversity rose significantly by C4D1 in CD4+ but not CD8+ cells. Nivolumab initiated under 1 year post-ASCT led to patient exclusion.

A few counts support this clone. Its antigen remains unknown. Brentuximab vedotin exposure varied among the patients, all of whom had relapsed after autologous stem cell transplantation. TCRdb's copy holds only in-frame clones and misses some; the assay was immunoSEQ multiplex PCR. The sample has over 35,000 clones; about three quarters are singletons. Germline V gene sequence: CDR1 SGDLS, CDR2 YYNGEE. Trimming took 0 bases from V and 0 from J, leaving 10 bases between them. The CDR3 runs to 15 residues. The sequence derives from a human donor with classical Hodgkin lymphoma. Sequenced here: peripheral blood mononuclear cells (PBMCs), sampled before the second cycle of nivolumab. V usage is TRBV9 and J usage is TRBJ2-7; D unresolved. The CDR3 protein is CASSVDPDPSYEQYF. The CDR3 coding sequence is TGTGCCAGCAGCGTAGATCCGGATCCCTCCTACGAGCAGTACTTC.